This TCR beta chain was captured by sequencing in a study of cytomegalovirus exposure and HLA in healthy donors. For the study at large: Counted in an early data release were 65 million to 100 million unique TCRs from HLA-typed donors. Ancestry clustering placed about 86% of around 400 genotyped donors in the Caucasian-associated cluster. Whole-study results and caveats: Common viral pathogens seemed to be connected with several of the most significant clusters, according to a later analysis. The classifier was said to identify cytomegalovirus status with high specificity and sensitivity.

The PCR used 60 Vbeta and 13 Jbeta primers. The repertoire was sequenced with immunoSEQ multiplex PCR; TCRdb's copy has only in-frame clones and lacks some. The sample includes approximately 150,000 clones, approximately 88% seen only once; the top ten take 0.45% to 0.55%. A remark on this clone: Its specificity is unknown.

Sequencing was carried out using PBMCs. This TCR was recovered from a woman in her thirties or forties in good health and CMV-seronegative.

CDR3 sequence: CASALRVADSGELFF. DNA for the CDR3: TGCGCCAGCGCTCTCAGGGTCGCGGATAGCGGGGAGCTGTTTTTT. The gene calls are TRBV5-1 and TRBJ2-2; TRBD1 is a possible D gene (5 bases). The CDR3 consists of 15 residues. Germline loops: CDR1 SGHRS, CDR2 YFSETQ. Trimming pared 7 bases from V and 7 bases from J, leaving 20 bases between.